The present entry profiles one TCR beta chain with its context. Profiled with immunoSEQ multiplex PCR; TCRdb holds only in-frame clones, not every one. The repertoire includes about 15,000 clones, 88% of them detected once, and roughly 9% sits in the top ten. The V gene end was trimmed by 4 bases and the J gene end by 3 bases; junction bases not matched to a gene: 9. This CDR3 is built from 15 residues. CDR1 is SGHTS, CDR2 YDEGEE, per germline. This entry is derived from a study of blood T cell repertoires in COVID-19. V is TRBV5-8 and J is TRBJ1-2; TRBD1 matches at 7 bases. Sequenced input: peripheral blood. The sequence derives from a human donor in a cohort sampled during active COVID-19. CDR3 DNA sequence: TGTGCCAGCAGCCCGGAAGGACAGGAGTACTATGGCTACACCTTC. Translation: CASSPEGQEYYGYTF.